What follows are 5 T cell receptor beta chains derived from one specimen sequenced in a study of T-cell reconstitution after alpha-beta-depleted transplantation in children. Construction of the TCRbeta library involved unique molecular identifiers. TCRdb re-derived calls from the PCR reads in MiXCR, one entry per CDR3 protein. The sample holds about 91,000 distinct CDR3 sequences, roughly 8.3% seen once. Source: PBMCs from the stem cell graft donor, taken from the stem cell graft. The receptor source for this set is a human donor who donated a stem cell graft to a child with congenital amegakaryocytic thrombocytopenia.

This clonotype was found many times. The gene calls are TRBV30 and TRBJ1-1; D not certain. The germline V gene encodes CDR1 GTSNPN and CDR2 SVGIG (reference sequence). The CDR3 spans 13 residues. V lost 5 bases and J lost 0, with 10 bases in between. The DNA of the CDR3 is TGTGCCTGGGTAGGACGGGTGAACACTGAAGCTTTCTTT. It is translated as CAWVGRVNTEAFF.

This clonotype was seen repeatedly, ten times or more. The rearrangement joins TRBV7-9 to TRBJ2-3; D gene ambiguous. CDR1 is SEHNR, CDR2 FQNEAQ, per germline (reference sequence). CDR3 size: 13 residues. Trimming pared 5 bases from V and 0 bases from J, leaving 6 bases between. The CDR3 DNA reads as TGTGCCAGCAGCGTAGACAGCACAGATACGCAGTATTTT. As protein: CASSVDSTDTQYF.

The chain employs TRBV7-2 and TRBJ2-7; 8 bases are shared with TRBD2. The CDR3 is 14 residues long. V was clipped by 5 bases and J by 6 bases; unmatched bases: 9. Looked up from germline, CDR1 is SGHTA and CDR2 is FQGNSA. In DNA form, the CDR3 reads TGTGCCAGCAGCCCCTGGGGTAGCGGGACCGAGCAGTACTTC. It yields the protein CASSPWGSGTEQYF.

This clonotype has ten or more counts. The chain uses TRBV7-3 and TRBJ2-1; no reliable D call. The ends were cut back, 5 bases at V and 2 bases at J, with 4 bases in the middle. The germline gives CDR1 SGHTA, CDR2 FQGTGA. This CDR3 is built from 12 residues. The CDR3 bases are TGTGCCAGCAGCGGCACCTACAATGAGCAGTTCTTC. Protein sequence: CASSGTYNEQFF.

This clonotype occurred many times. The chain combines TRBV11-2 with TRBJ1-6; D perhaps matches TRBD1 (6 bases). The CDR3 sequence is 16 residues long. The germline V gene encodes CDR1 SGHAT and CDR2 FQNNGV. Trimming shortened V by 4 bases and J by 5 bases, and 15 bases separated the two germline ends. DNA for the CDR3: TGTGCCAGCAGCTATGACACAGGGACGGATAATTCACCCCTCCACTTT. This encodes CASSYDTGTDNSPLHF.